One sample yielded the 11 T cell receptor beta chains listed below, sequenced in a study of blood T cell repertoires in COVID-19. Method: immunoSEQ multiplex PCR; TCRdb's copy keeps in-frame clones and lacks some. The sample yields fewer than 350,000 clones, around nine tenths seen once. The sample was PBMCs or T cells enriched from blood (not recorded which). These receptors all stem from a middle-aged woman who had recovered from COVID-19.

The chain employs TRBV29-1 and TRBJ1-2, with a weak D call TRBD1 (5 bases). Germline CDR1 is SQVTM and CDR2 is ANQGSEA. CDR3 length: 15 residues. The germline V and J ends were trimmed by 0 bases and 1 base, with 12 bases remaining between them. This CDR3 reads CSVEDPAGLNYGYTF. The CDR3 region has the DNA TGCAGCGTTGAAGATCCGGCAGGGCTTAACTATGGCTACACCTTC. Full variable domain (rest looked up from reference TRBV29-1 and TRBJ1-2): SAVISQKPSRDICQRGTSLTIQCQVDSQVTMMFWYRQQPGQSLTLIATANQGSEATYESGFVIDKFPISRPNLTFSTLTVSNMSPEDSSIYLCSVEDPAGLNYGYTFGSGTRLTVV.

This clone was counted a few times. The genes are TRBV15 and TRBJ2-3; 14 bases are a match to TRBD2. After removal of 0 bases from V and 6 bases from J, the junction contained 8 bases not matched to a gene. The CDR3 has 18 residues. Germline CDR1 LNHNV, CDR2 YYDKDF (reference sequence). The CDR3 coding sequence is TGTGCCACCAGCAGAGAAATCGGGACTAGCGGGAGTAGGGATACGCAGTATTTT. It codes for CATSREIGTSGSRDTQYF.

The chain carries TRBV5-1 and TRBJ2-7, with 8 bases aligning to TRBD2. This CDR3 contains 15 residues. Germline V gene sequence: CDR1 SGHRS, CDR2 YFSETQ. The V gene end was trimmed by 1 base and the J gene end by 2 bases; junction bases not matched to a gene: 5. CDR3 coding DNA: TGCGCCAGCAGCTTGACTAGCGGAGGGCCCTACGAGCAGTACTTC. It encodes CASSLTSGGPYEQYF.

This clone showed up just once. The genes are TRBV4-2 and TRBJ1-4, with 8 bases fitting TRBD1. The CDR3 totals 14 residues. V lost 3 bases to trimming and J lost 8 bases; unmatched junction nucleotides: 5. Germline V gene lookup returns CDR1 LGHNA and CDR2 YNFKEQ. The CDR3 DNA reads as TGTGCCAGCAGCCAGGCCACAGGGGGGGAAAAACTGTTTTTT. This codes for CASSQATGGEKLFF.

This chain joins TRBV6-4 and TRBJ2-3, with TRBD2 identical over 9 bases. Trimming removed 2 bases from V and 5 bases from J; junction bases left unmatched: 8. Germline-derived CDR1 and CDR2 are MRHNA and SNTAGT. This CDR3 spans 16 amino acids. In nucleotides, the CDR3 is TGTGCCAGCAGTGACGGGGGGCGGGAGGGCCGAGATACGCAGTATTTT. It is translated as CASSDGGREGRDTQYF.

The gene calls are TRBV7-9 and TRBJ2-7, with TRBD1 identical over 7 bases. J lost 6 bases, V lost 1 base, and 6 bases had no gene match. The CDR3 is 14 amino acids. Germline loops: CDR1 SEHNR, CDR2 FQNEAQ (reference sequence). This CDR3 reads CASSLDLGGGEQYF. The CDR3 DNA reads as TGTGCCAGCAGCTTAGATTTAGGGGGCGGCGAGCAGTACTTC.

The V call is TRBV25-1, the J call TRBJ2-2, with TRBD2 as a possible D gene (5 bases). The V and J ends lost 4 bases and 3 bases respectively, with 12 bases between them. The CDR3 consists of 15 residues. Germline V gives CDR1 MGHDK, CDR2 SYGVNS. The CDR3 is CASSAGSVDTGELFF. The DNA for the CDR3 is TGTGCCAGCAGTGCTGGTAGCGTAGACACCGGGGAGCTGTTTTTT.

The chain joins TRBV27 to TRBJ1-4, with 7 bases identical to TRBD1. J lost 4 bases, V lost 5 bases, and 10 bases had no gene match. The CDR3 is 16 amino acids. Germline assignment: CDR1 MNHEY and CDR2 SMNVEV (reference sequence). CDR3 sequence reads: CASSTRYRGYNEKLFF. CDR3 bases: TGTGCCAGCAGTACACGGTACAGGGGTTATAATGAAAAACTGTTTTTT.

This chain uses TRBV10-3 with TRBJ2-7; D perhaps matches TRBD1 (5 bases). This CDR3 is built from 14 residues. The V end was cut by 3 bases, the J end by 3 bases, with 12 bases between. Germline V gene lookup returns CDR1 ENHRY and CDR2 SYGVKD. The CDR3 DNA is TGTGCCATCAGTGACCCCCAGGGTGACTACGAGCAGTACTTC. It encodes CAISDPQGDYEQYF.

The chain joins TRBV27 to TRBJ1-2, with a weak D call TRBD1 (5 bases). The CDR3 extends over 13 amino acids. Germline V CDR1 and CDR2: MNHEY, SMNVEV (reference sequence). V was pared by 6 bases and J by 8 bases, with 16 bases between. The CDR3 coding sequence is TGTGCCAGCAGAACCCCCAGGGTCGGCGGCTACACCTTC. Amino acid sequence: CASRTPRVGGYTF.

The CDR3 DNA is TGTGCCAGCAGCTCCGAGGGCGCCACTGAAGCTTTCTTT. Amino acids: CASSSEGATEAFF. The V call is TRBV7-2, the J call TRBJ1-1, with D unclear. V lost 4 bases to trimming and J lost 4 bases, with 10 bases between them. CDR3 size: 13 residues. Germline values: CDR1 SGHTA, CDR2 FQGNSA.